The 30 T cell receptor beta chains listed next were all sequenced from one sample in a study of beta chain features in type 1 diabetes. Study-wide points: Moderate yet significant TCRB CDR3 shortening was seen in Type 1 diabetes patients in all four CD4+ subsets.

The authors reverse transcribed all of the isolated RNA, so sequencing captured expressed TCRB transcripts. The assay was immunoSEQ multiplex PCR, and TCRdb's table has in-frame clones only and misses some. The sample shows about 250,000 clones, 9.5% to 13% of them seen only once. These receptors' antigens are unknown. Sample: naive CD4+ T cells from blood. Receptors were obtained from a man aged 25 to 40 with type 1 diabetes.

V and J are TRBV19 and TRBJ2-1; 10 positions match TRBD1. Germline V gene lookup returns CDR1 LNHDA and CDR2 SQIVND (reference sequence). The ends lost 4 bases at V and 2 bases at J; junction bases unmatched: 5. This CDR3 is 16 amino acids long. CDR3 nucleotide sequence: TGTGCCAGTAGTACCAGGGACAGGGGAACCTACAATGAGCAGTTCTTC. Protein product: CASSTRDRGTYNEQFF.

The V call is TRBV28, the J call TRBJ2-7; the match to TRBD2 covers 10 bases. V lost 2 bases and J lost 5; bases outside the gene matches: 6. The CDR3 sequence is 15 residues long. From germline, CDR1 is MDHEN and CDR2 SYDVKM. CDR3: CASSLPGLALNEQYF. The CDR3 coding sequence is TGTGCCAGCAGTTTACCGGGACTAGCGCTGAACGAGCAGTACTTC.

This clone was seen more than once but under ten times. The V call is TRBV4-2, the J call TRBJ1-4; D perhaps matches TRBD1 (6 bases). Germline CDR1 LGHNA, CDR2 YNFKEQ. This CDR3 is built from 15 residues. The V end lost 4 bases, the J end lost 7 bases, and 16 bases lay between the germline ends. CDR3 sequence reads: CASSPPQGSVEKLFF. CDR3 sequence (DNA): TGTGCCAGCAGCCCCCCCCAGGGGAGTGTTGAAAAACTGTTTTTT.

This clone was detected only a few times. The sample carries other DNA sequences with the same CDR3. The chain employs TRBV9 and TRBJ1-2; 7 bases are a match to TRBD1. The CDR3 sequence is 13 residues long. V was clipped by 0 bases and J by 4 bases; unmatched bases: 0. The V gene's germline CDR1 is SGDLS and CDR2 YYNGEE. The CDR3 coding sequence is TGTGCCAGCAGCGTAGGGACAGGCTATGGCTACACCTTC. Translated: CASSVGTGYGYTF.

The chain has TRBV7-2 and TRBJ1-6; a weak D match, TRBD1 (6 bases). In germline, CDR1 is SGHTA, CDR2 FQGNSA. The CDR3 loop spans 15 amino acids. Between the trimmed V and J ends, which lost 2 bases and 4 bases, there was a span of 9 bases. CDR3 DNA sequence: TGTGCCAGCAGCTTACTAGGACAGTATAATTCACCCCTCCACTTT. Encoded protein: CASSLLGQYNSPLHF.

This clone turned up a few times. V and J are TRBV20-1 and TRBJ2-7; 7 bases agree with TRBD1. The CDR3 has 11 amino acids. Germline V gene data show CDR1 as DFQATT and CDR2 as SNEGSKA (reference sequence). V lost 4 bases to trimming and J lost 5 bases; unmatched junction nucleotides: 2. The CDR3 protein is CSAIGGHEQYF. As DNA, the CDR3 is TGCAGTGCTATAGGGGGCCACGAGCAGTACTTC.

The chain uses TRBV29-1 and TRBJ2-5; possibly TRBD1 for D (5 bases). Germline V lookup: CDR1 SQVTM, CDR2 ANQGSEA. This CDR3 has 13 amino acids. The V end was cut by 3 bases, the J end by 4 bases, with 12 bases between. The CDR3 region is CSVDGVGAETQYF. CDR3 in DNA: TGCAGCGTTGATGGTGTTGGGGCAGAGACCCAGTACTTC. The full variable domain, its missing parts supplied by reference TRBV29-1 and TRBJ2-5, is SAVISQKPSRDICQRGTSLTIQCQVDSQVTMMFWYRQQPGQSLTLIATANQGSEATYESGFVIDKFPISRPNLTFSTLTVSNMSPEDSSIYLCSVDGVGAETQYFGPGTRLLVL.

The chain carries TRBV4-1 and TRBJ1-3, with D possibly TRBD1 on 6 matching bases. This CDR3 is built from 16 residues. CDR1 is MGHRA, CDR2 YSYEKL, per germline. V was cut by 1 base and J by 1 base, with 11 bases left in between. In DNA form, the CDR3 reads TGCGCCAGCAGCCAAGTTCCGACAGGTTCTGGAAACACCATATATTTT. Protein sequence: CASSQVPTGSGNTIYF.

The genes are TRBV6-6 and TRBJ1-3; a possible D gene is TRBD1 (6 bases). The V gene's germline CDR1 is MNHNY and CDR2 SVGAGI (reference sequence). The CDR3 spans 13 residues. V was trimmed by 6 bases and J by 8 bases, leaving 14 bases between them. Written as DNA, the CDR3 is TGTGCCAGCAGGTCAGGGGACGTCGACACCATATATTTT. It encodes CASRSGDVDTIYF.

The rearrangement links TRBV9 to TRBJ2-7; perhaps TRBD1 as D (6 bases). Trimming shortened V by 3 bases and J by 1 base, and 8 bases separated the two germline ends. The CDR3 extends over 13 amino acids. Germline V gives CDR1 SGDLS, CDR2 YYNGEE. In DNA form, the CDR3 reads TGTGCCAGCAGCGCGACAGGTTCCTACGAGCAGTACTTC. The encoded protein is CASSATGSYEQYF.

The rearrangement links TRBV29-1 to TRBJ1-1; tentatively, D is TRBD1 (5 bases). There are 12 residues in the CDR3. Per germline, CDR1 SQVTM and CDR2 ANQGSEA. V was cut by 6 bases and J by 1 base, with 9 bases left in between. The DNA of the CDR3 is TGCAGCGTGGGGGGAGGGAACACTGAAGCTTTCTTT. It yields the protein CSVGGGNTEAFF.

The rearrangement uses TRBV29-1 and TRBJ2-1, with 9 positions matching TRBD1. V dropped 5 bases and J dropped 4; count of bases not matched to a gene: 6. This CDR3 comprises 14 residues. Looked up from germline, CDR1 is SQVTM and CDR2 is ANQGSEA. CDR3 residues: CSVQRDRDYNEQFF. The CDR3 DNA follows: TGCAGCGTTCAAAGGGACAGGGATTACAATGAGCAGTTCTTC.

This clone was recorded a few times. The J gene is TRBJ2-5, the V gene TRBV18; possibly TRBD2 for D (6 bases). This CDR3 contains 14 residues. Germline V gene lookup returns CDR1 KGHSH and CDR2 LQKENI. V was cut by 5 bases and J by 2 bases, with 12 bases left in between. CDR3 sequence (DNA): TGTGCCAGCTCATCAACGGGGGTGCAAGAGACCCAGTACTTC. Protein product: CASSSTGVQETQYF.

The rearrangement uses TRBV27 and TRBJ2-1; the D is unclear. The CDR3 is made up of 15 amino acids. V lost 2 bases and J 3 bases, leaving 11 bases between the germline ends. Germline assignment: CDR1 MNHEY and CDR2 SMNVEV (reference sequence). The CDR3 sequence: CASSLGQAYYNEQFF. The CDR3 DNA reads TGTGCCAGCAGTTTAGGGCAGGCATACTACAATGAGCAGTTCTTC.

This rearrangement joins TRBV30 to TRBJ1-1; D call uncertain. The CDR3 length is 16 residues. Looked up from germline, CDR1 is GTSNPN and CDR2 is SVGIG (reference sequence). The V and J ends lost 0 bases and 1 base respectively, with 15 bases between them. This chain's CDR3 is CAWSVGPLPGNTEAFF. The CDR3 DNA is TGTGCCTGGAGTGTAGGCCCCCTCCCAGGGAACACTGAAGCTTTCTTT.

The sample holds a few counts of this clone. The chain is built from TRBV15 and TRBJ2-7, with TRBD2 identical over 7 bases. Germline V gives CDR1 LNHNV, CDR2 YYDKDF (reference sequence). Germline trimming cut 4 bases from V and 6 bases from J; bases unmatched to any gene: 12. CDR3 size: 15 residues. Here the CDR3 reads CATSTPGTGRAEQYF. CDR3 nucleotides: TGTGCCACCAGCACTCCCGGGACGGGGAGGGCCGAGCAGTACTTC.

This clone was detected a few times. This chain uses TRBV4-1 with TRBJ2-7; 9 nucleotides match TRBD1. Per the germline V gene, CDR1 is MGHRA and CDR2 is YSYEKL. This CDR3 spans 18 amino acids. V was pared by 1 base and J by 2 bases, with 12 bases of the junction left unmatched. The CDR3 sequence: CASSQGGQGNTGPYEQYF. CDR3 nucleotide sequence: TGCGCCAGCAGCCAAGGAGGACAGGGGAACACGGGCCCCTACGAGCAGTACTTC.

There are a few counts of this clone. The CDR3 reads CASSKKRGADTGELFF. The CDR3 DNA follows: TGTGCCAGCAGCAAGAAGCGGGGGGCTGACACCGGGGAGCTGTTTTTT. The chain has TRBV9 and TRBJ2-2; TRBD2 aligns across 9 bases. Trimming removed 4 bases from V and 3 bases from J; junction bases left unmatched: 7. Germline CDR1 and CDR2: SGDLS and YYNGEE. This CDR3 has 16 residues.

This clone turned up a few times. The gene calls are TRBV7-9 and TRBJ1-2; D not certain. Trimming cost V 1 base and J 4 bases, with 16 bases left between them. Germline CDR1 and CDR2: SEHNR and FQNEAQ (reference sequence). This CDR3 region has 16 residues. As DNA, the CDR3 is TGTGCCAGCAGCTTAGTACTAGCGGCAGGACCCTATGGCTACACCTTC. Its protein product is CASSLVLAAGPYGYTF.

The rearrangement joins TRBV5-6 to TRBJ2-3; no reliable D call. The germline V and J ends were trimmed by 1 base and 7 bases, with 16 bases remaining between them. From germline, CDR1 is SGHDT and CDR2 YYEEEE. The CDR3 consists of 15 residues. The CDR3 DNA follows: TGTGCCAGCAGCTTGTGGCCCCCAACCCGAAATACGCAGTATTTT. Protein: CASSLWPPTRNTQYF.

This clone was counted only a few times. The V and J genes are TRBV13 and TRBJ2-7; 9 nucleotides match TRBD1. The CDR3 spans 15 residues. Trimming removed 4 bases from V and 3 bases from J; junction bases left unmatched: 7. From germline, CDR1 is PRHDT and CDR2 FYEKMQ (reference sequence). In DNA, the CDR3 is TGTGCCAGCAGCTCGGCGCGACAGGGGGTCTACGAGCAGTACTTC. Amino acid sequence: CASSSARQGVYEQYF. The whole variable domain, filled in from reference TRBV13 and TRBJ2-7, reads AAGVIQSPRHLIKEKRETATLKCYPIPRHDTVYWYQQGPGQDPQFLISFYEKMQSDKGSIPDRFSAQQFSDYHSELNMSSLELGDSALYFCASSSARQGVYEQYFGPGTRLTVT.

On this clone itself: Other DNA sequences from this sample encode an identical CDR3 as well. This sequence joins TRBV20-1 and TRBJ2-3; tentatively, D is TRBD2 (5 bases). The CDR3 is made up of 11 amino acids. Germline-derived CDR1 and CDR2 are DFQATT and SNEGSKA (reference sequence). Deletions cut 6 bases from V and 5 bases from J, with 9 bases between. The CDR3 protein is CSAPRGDTQYF. The CDR3 DNA sequence: TGCAGTGCCCCCCGGGGAGATACGCAGTATTTT.

This clone was counted only a few times. The gene calls are TRBV7-9 and TRBJ1-6; maybe TRBD1 (5 bases). This CDR3 is 13 amino acids long. V lost 6 bases, J lost 10 bases, and 13 bases lay in between. From germline, CDR1 is SEHNR and CDR2 FQNEAQ (reference sequence). The DNA for the CDR3 is TGTGCCAGCAGTTCGCAAGGACAATCACCCCTCCACTTT. Protein product: CASSSQGQSPLHF.

The rearrangement links TRBV7-2 to TRBJ2-5; maybe TRBD1 (6 bases). V was pared by 5 bases and J by 5 bases, with 12 bases between. The CDR3 runs to 13 residues. Germline V gene lookup returns CDR1 SGHTA and CDR2 FQGNSA. CDR3 loop: CASSDYRVETQYF. CDR3 sequence (DNA): TGTGCCAGCAGCGATTACAGGGTTGAGACCCAGTACTTC.

This clone was counted a few times. The gene calls are TRBV9 and TRBJ2-7, with unresolved D. V dropped 2 bases and J dropped 1 base, with 13 bases sitting between them. CDR3 length equals 15 residues. The germline V gene has CDR1 SGDLS and CDR2 YYNGEE. This chain's CDR3 is CASSVEPQVSYEQYF. The CDR3 bases are TGTGCCAGCAGCGTCGAGCCCCAGGTGTCCTACGAGCAGTACTTC.

The J gene is TRBJ2-2, the V gene TRBV29-1, with D perhaps matching TRBD2 (6 bases). The CDR3 loop spans 15 amino acids. V was shortened by 2 bases and J by 5 bases, with 15 bases between the two germline ends. Germline V gene data show CDR1 as SQVTM and CDR2 as ANQGSEA. The CDR3 DNA reads TGCAGCGTTGAAAGCGGGCCGACGAGAACCGGGGAGCTGTTTTTT. Protein: CSVESGPTRTGELFF.

A few counts support this clone. The rearrangement joins TRBV28 to TRBJ2-7; D remains unclear. Germline V CDR1 and CDR2: MDHEN, SYDVKM. Trimming pared 5 bases from V and 3 bases from J, leaving 17 bases between. The length of the CDR3 is 15 residues. The CDR3 region is CASSPYQQANYEQYF. CDR3 in DNA: TGTGCCAGCAGTCCGTATCAGCAGGCGAACTACGAGCAGTACTTC.

There are a few counts of this clone. The rearrangement joins TRBV29-1 to TRBJ2-5, with TRBD1 identical over 8 bases. V shed 0 bases, J shed 5 bases, and the junction held 14 bases outside the gene matches. Germline loops: CDR1 SQVTM, CDR2 ANQGSEA. The CDR3 is 17 amino acids. For the CDR3, the DNA is TGCAGCGTTGAAGATCGGTACGCAGGGGGCCTGAGGGAGACCCAGTACTTC. As protein: CSVEDRYAGGLRETQYF.

This clone was recorded a few times. V usage is TRBV5-1 and J usage is TRBJ1-1; no clear D gene. In germline, CDR1 is SGHRS, CDR2 YFSETQ. V lost 5 bases and J lost 0, with 11 bases in between. This CDR3 comprises 14 residues. As DNA, the CDR3 is TGCGCCAGCAGAAATCAGGCAGTGAACACTGAAGCTTTCTTT. Its protein product is CASRNQAVNTEAFF.

The chain combines TRBV2 with TRBJ2-6; D is undetermined. The germline CDR1 and CDR2 sequences are SNHLY and FYNNEI. The CDR3 is 14 amino acids. V lost 4 bases and J 0 bases, leaving 4 bases between the germline ends. DNA for the CDR3: TGTGCCAGCAGTGCCAACTCTGGGGCCAACGTCCTGACTTTC. Encoded protein: CASSANSGANVLTF.